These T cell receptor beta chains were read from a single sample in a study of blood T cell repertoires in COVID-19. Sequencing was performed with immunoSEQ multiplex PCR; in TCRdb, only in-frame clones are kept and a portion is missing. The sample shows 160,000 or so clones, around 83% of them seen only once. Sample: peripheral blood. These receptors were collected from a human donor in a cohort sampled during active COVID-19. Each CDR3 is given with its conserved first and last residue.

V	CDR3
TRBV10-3	CAISGRAAGGRGGEQFF
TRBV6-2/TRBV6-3	CASSYGDSFHGYTF
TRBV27	CASSQKGHPNTGELFF
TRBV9	CASSRDRDEKLFF
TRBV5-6	CASSLTGPYEQYF
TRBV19	CASALTSGGYTGELFF
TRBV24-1	CATSDTAEPSGTQHF
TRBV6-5	CASSSFGGATYEQYF
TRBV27	CASSLSWTGSGNTIYF
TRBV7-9	CASSTGQGSYEQYF
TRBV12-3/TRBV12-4	CASSWGGVGQYF
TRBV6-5	CASSYQPVRGETQYF
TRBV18	CASSPSHAGGEAFF
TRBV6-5	CASSHRGDTQYF
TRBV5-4	CASSLDRMNTEAFF
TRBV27	CASSLLASGSLSSYNEQFF
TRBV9	CAGGTGSTGELFF
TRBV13	CASSLGGGNQPQHF
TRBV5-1	CASSLVASGSAGELFF
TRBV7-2	CASSLAPGTSGTNTGELFF
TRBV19	CASSRPTVDSYEQYF
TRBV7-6	CASSLDRVTTNEKLFF
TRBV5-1	CASSPGQGWETQYF
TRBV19	CASTPTGMVNTIYF
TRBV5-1	CASSLGDYGYTF
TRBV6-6	CASNLLAEKDEQYF
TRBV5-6	CASSLSQRGTYEQYF
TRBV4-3	CASSQEVRGREEQYF
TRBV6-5	CASSYSRTGAYEQYF
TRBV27	CASSSTYRTGELFF
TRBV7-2	CASSTGTAGLQPQHF
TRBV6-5	CASSYPSGGSPEQFF
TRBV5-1	CASSWGGTGNYEQYF
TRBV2	CASSLDRLYEQYF
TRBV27	CASSLGTGSQPQHF
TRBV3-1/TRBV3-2	CASSQVQRNTGELFF
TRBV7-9	CASSLAASGGVKTQYF
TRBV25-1	CASSESLTGVLIEAFF
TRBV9	CASSAQGGRYEQYF
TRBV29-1	CSVRERYEQYF
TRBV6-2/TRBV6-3	CASSYGQGILQYF
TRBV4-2	CASSQVAGSGDTQYF
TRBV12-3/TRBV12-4	CASGGTRNTEAFF
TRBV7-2	CASSPPRRQQETQYF
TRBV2	CASSVGQGRSPLHF
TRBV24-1	CATSDSGQPYGYTF
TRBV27	CASARDRGSGNTIYF
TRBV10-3	CASKVAGDTEAFF
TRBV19	CASRVRGDNEQFF
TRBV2	CASQGASSYNEQFF
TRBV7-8	CASRTSGMGEQYF
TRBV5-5	CASSLLGGNQPQHF
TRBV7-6	CASSLIAGGGETQYF
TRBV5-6	CASSWGQGAGEQYF
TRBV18	CASFGTANTEAFF
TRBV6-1	CASSEVPGYYNEQFF
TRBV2	CASSLGENYEQYF
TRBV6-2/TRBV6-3	CASSWGVTGELFF